This is a list of T cell receptor beta chains from one sample in a study of regulatory dendritic cells for organ transplantation. Their recognized antigens are unknown. Assay: immunoSEQ multiplex PCR; the TCRdb copy retains only in-frame clones and omits some. The table lists about 21,000 clones, less than 90% of them singletons. The source material was naive CD4+ T cells from blood cultured with dendritic cells. Receptor source: a human donor in good health. CDR3s include the opening cysteine and the closing phenylalanine or tryptophan. Each record gives: CDR3 DNA, CDR3 protein, D gene, V gene, J gene, clone size. The D gene is left open where the match is weak. The size of a clone is reported for some rows only, either as once, few or many, or as a class for expanded clones.

cdr3_nt: TGTGCCAGCAGCTTAGTAATGGAGTCTGAAGCTTTCTTT
cdr3_aa: CASSLVMESEAFF
d_call: -
v_call: TRBV7-9
j_call: TRBJ1-1
clone_size: -

cdr3_nt: TGTGCCAGCAGCTTAGGACAGGGATTTAATCAGCCCCAGCATTTT
cdr3_aa: CASSLGQGFNQPQHF
d_call: TRBD1
v_call: TRBV11-2
j_call: TRBJ1-5
clone_size: -

cdr3_nt: TGTGCCAGCAGCCCGGGGGTGGGGCCCCAGCATTTT
cdr3_aa: CASSPGVGPQHF
d_call: -
v_call: TRBV5-8
j_call: TRBJ1-5
clone_size: -

cdr3_nt: TGTGCCAGCAGCTCGACAGGGAGCACCGGGGAGCTGTTTTTT
cdr3_aa: CASSSTGSTGELFF
d_call: TRBD1
v_call: TRBV7-3
j_call: TRBJ2-2
clone_size: -

cdr3_nt: TGTGCCAGCTCAGTGTGGGTGAGCGGGGTGGATGAGCAGTTCTTC
cdr3_aa: CASSVWVSGVDEQFF
d_call: TRBD2
v_call: TRBV18
j_call: TRBJ2-1
clone_size: -

cdr3_nt: TGTGCCAGCAGCCAAGTTTTGATAGCGAGCCCACTAGCCAAAAACATTCAGTACTTC
cdr3_aa: CASSQVLIASPLAKNIQYF
d_call: -
v_call: TRBV4-2
j_call: TRBJ2-4
clone_size: -

cdr3_nt: TGTGCCAGCAGCCGAGGGACAGGGGATGGCTACACCTTC
cdr3_aa: CASSRGTGDGYTF
d_call: TRBD1
v_call: TRBV14
j_call: TRBJ1-2
clone_size: -

cdr3_nt: TGTGCCAGCAGCCAACTAACGCTACCGGGACAGGGTCGAGAGACCCAGTACTTC
cdr3_aa: CASSQLTLPGQGRETQYF
d_call: TRBD1
v_call: TRBV14
j_call: TRBJ2-5
clone_size: -

cdr3_nt: TGTGCCAGCAGTGAAATGGCAGGATATAACTATGGCTACACCTTC
cdr3_aa: CASSEMAGYNYGYTF
d_call: -
v_call: TRBV6-1
j_call: TRBJ1-2
clone_size: few

cdr3_nt: TGTGCCAGCAGCTCCTCGGGGACTGCCACAGATACGCAGTATTTT
cdr3_aa: CASSSSGTATDTQYF
d_call: -
v_call: TRBV7-3
j_call: TRBJ2-3
clone_size: -

cdr3_nt: TGTGCCAGCAGCCAGGTTAGCAATCAGCCCCAGCATTTT
cdr3_aa: CASSQVSNQPQHF
d_call: -
v_call: TRBV7-2
j_call: TRBJ1-5
clone_size: -

cdr3_nt: TGTGCCAGCAGTGATTTGCCCTCCTACGAGCAGTACTTC
cdr3_aa: CASSDLPSYEQYF
d_call: -
v_call: TRBV2
j_call: TRBJ2-7
clone_size: -

cdr3_nt: TGTGCCAGCAGTTACAGGGCGGTTGGTGAAAAACTGTTTTTT
cdr3_aa: CASSYRAVGEKLFF
d_call: -
v_call: TRBV6-5
j_call: TRBJ1-4
clone_size: -

cdr3_nt: TGTGCCAGCTCAAACACTCAGGGCTCCTACGAGCAGTACTTC
cdr3_aa: CASSNTQGSYEQYF
d_call: -
v_call: TRBV18
j_call: TRBJ2-7
clone_size: once

cdr3_nt: TGTGCCAGCAGCTCTCCTGGACAGGGTCTGACTGGGGCCAACGTCCTGACTTTC
cdr3_aa: CASSSPGQGLTGANVLTF
d_call: TRBD1
v_call: TRBV7-9
j_call: TRBJ2-6
clone_size: -

cdr3_nt: TGCGCCAGCGCATGGACTAGCGGGGTTAGTAATGAGCAGTTCTTC
cdr3_aa: CASAWTSGVSNEQFF
d_call: TRBD2
v_call: TRBV4-3
j_call: TRBJ2-1
clone_size: few

cdr3_nt: TGTGCCAGCAGTTTATTGGGGACAGGGGAGGGGAAACTGTTTTTT
cdr3_aa: CASSLLGTGEGKLFF
d_call: TRBD1
v_call: TRBV27
j_call: TRBJ1-4
clone_size: -

cdr3_nt: TGTGCCAGCAGTTTGGGCAGGGATGACATTCAGTACTTC
cdr3_aa: CASSLGRDDIQYF
d_call: -
v_call: TRBV28
j_call: TRBJ2-4
clone_size: -

cdr3_nt: TGTGCCACCCGAGGGACAGCTCTTTACTATGGCTACACCTTC
cdr3_aa: CATRGTALYYGYTF
d_call: TRBD1
v_call: TRBV18
j_call: TRBJ1-2
clone_size: -

cdr3_nt: TGTGCCAGCAGCTTAGGTTTTAGCGGGAGGTCTTACAATGAGCAGTTCTTC
cdr3_aa: CASSLGFSGRSYNEQFF
d_call: TRBD2
v_call: TRBV7-9
j_call: TRBJ2-1
clone_size: -

cdr3_nt: TGTGCCTGGAGTGTCAGGGGTAAAAGCTCCTACGAGCAGTACTTC
cdr3_aa: CAWSVRGKSSYEQYF
d_call: -
v_call: TRBV30
j_call: TRBJ2-7
clone_size: -

cdr3_nt: TGTGCCAGCAGCAGAACTAGGCTCGATGAGCAGTTCTTC
cdr3_aa: CASSRTRLDEQFF
d_call: -
v_call: TRBV7-3
j_call: TRBJ2-1
clone_size: -

cdr3_nt: TGTGCCAGCAGCTCATTCAGCGGGAGGGCCTTTGGTGAGCAGTTCTTC
cdr3_aa: CASSSFSGRAFGEQFF
d_call: TRBD2
v_call: TRBV5-4
j_call: TRBJ2-1
clone_size: -

cdr3_nt: TGTGCCAGCTCGGGGGGACCGAATCAGCCCCAGCATTTT
cdr3_aa: CASSGGPNQPQHF
d_call: -
v_call: TRBV18
j_call: TRBJ1-5
clone_size: few

cdr3_nt: TGTGCCAGCAGCGGAGGATCGGGGTTGGACTATGGCTACACCTTC
cdr3_aa: CASSGGSGLDYGYTF
d_call: -
v_call: TRBV11-3
j_call: TRBJ1-2
clone_size: -

cdr3_nt: TGTGCCAGCAGCTTAGCGCCTGGGTACGATACGCAGTATTTT
cdr3_aa: CASSLAPGYDTQYF
d_call: -
v_call: TRBV7-9
j_call: TRBJ2-3
clone_size: once

cdr3_nt: TGCGCCAGCAGTACTCGAGTGAGGTCAAATTACTCTGGGGCCAACGTCCTGACTTTC
cdr3_aa: CASSTRVRSNYSGANVLTF
d_call: -
v_call: TRBV10-2
j_call: TRBJ2-6
clone_size: -